This T cell receptor beta chain derives from a study of blood T cell repertoires in COVID-19. The germline gives CDR1 MNHEY, CDR2 SMNVEV (reference sequence). The CDR3 is 12 residues long. V was pared by 10 bases and J by 6 bases, with 16 bases between. Profiled with immunoSEQ multiplex PCR; TCRdb holds only in-frame clones, not every one. This repertoire shows tens of thousands of clones, around 87% found once; its top ten account for roughly 15%. The TCR sequence derives from a human donor in a cohort sampled during active COVID-19. The sequenced sample was peripheral blood. The rearrangement joins TRBV27 to TRBJ2-7; no definite D call. The CDR3 loop reads CATLPLLLEQYF. The CDR3 nucleotides read TGTGCCACCCTCCCTCTTTTACTCGAGCAGTACTTC.